The 29 T cell receptor beta chains below were found in one sample sequenced in a study of long-term antiretroviral therapy in people with HIV. Version v3.0 of the immunoSEQ assay was performed at survey level. The assay was immunoSEQ multiplex PCR, and TCRdb's table has in-frame clones only and misses some. The sample records more than 15,000 clones, around 95% being singletons. The sequencing used unsorted PBMCs, collected around 10 years after starting antiretroviral therapy. The receptors originated from a man aged 30 to 39 with HIV.

V usage is TRBV7-8 and J usage is TRBJ1-6, with a weak D call TRBD1 (5 bases). This CDR3 is 20 amino acids long. The V gene's germline CDR1 is SGHVS and CDR2 FQNEAQ. V gave up 4 bases and J gave up 1 base, with 23 bases separating them. The CDR3 DNA reads TGTGCCAGCAGCTCCCGTTCTATGGGAGGGGTCGCATCCTATAATTCACCCCTCCACTTT. It is translated as CASSSRSMGGVASYNSPLHF.

The CDR3 DNA is TGTGCCAGCTCACCCCCGTCAGGATACTACGAGCAGTACTTC. It translates to CASSPPSGYYEQYF. The V gene is TRBV18, the J gene TRBJ2-7; D not resolved. With 3 bases removed from V and 3 bases from J, the gap between germline ends came to 12 bases. This CDR3 spans 14 amino acids. Germline lookup yields CDR1 KGHSH and CDR2 LQKENI.

This chain uses TRBV28 with TRBJ1-1; TRBD1 might be the D (6 bases). Germline values: CDR1 MDHEN, CDR2 SYDVKM. The CDR3 runs 12 residues. Trimming pared 6 bases from V and 1 base from J, leaving 6 bases between. CDR3 amino acids: CASRGGNTEAFF. The CDR3 region has the DNA TGTGCCAGCAGAGGGGGGAACACTGAAGCTTTCTTT. The variable domain in full, with the rest retrieved from reference TRBV28 and TRBJ1-1, is DVKVTQSSRYLVKRTGEKVFLECVQDMDHENMFWYRQDPGLGLRLIYFSYDVKMKEKGDIPEGYSVSREKKERFSLILESASTNQTSMYLCASRGGNTEAFFGQGTRLTVV.

The rearrangement joins TRBV28 to TRBJ2-3; a possible D gene is TRBD2 (5 bases). This CDR3 has 15 residues. Germline CDR1 reads MDHEN; CDR2 reads SYDVKM. V lost 4 bases and J lost 4, with 15 bases in between. CDR3 sequence reads: CASSSDYIHADTQYF. In DNA, the CDR3 is TGTGCCAGCAGTTCCGACTACATCCACGCAGATACGCAGTATTTT.

The genes are TRBV2 and TRBJ1-5, with no clear D. This CDR3 contains 14 residues. Looked up from germline, CDR1 is SNHLY and CDR2 is FYNNEI. V gave up 2 bases and J gave up 1 base, with 6 bases separating them. The CDR3 sequence: CASSELQSNQPQHF. CDR3 coding DNA: TGTGCCAGCAGTGAATTACAAAGCAATCAGCCCCAGCATTTT.

The chain couples TRBV19 to TRBJ2-1; D is ambiguous. The CDR3 covers 13 residues. CDR1 and CDR2 (germline): LNHDA, SQIVND (reference sequence). The V end lost 4 bases, the J end lost 4 bases, and 8 bases lay between the germline ends. CDR3 in amino acids: CASSKVLYNEQFF. DNA of the CDR3: TGTGCCAGTAGTAAGGTGCTTTACAATGAGCAGTTCTTC.

The chain links TRBV2 to TRBJ1-1; D gene uncertain. Deletions cut 4 bases from V and 1 base from J, with 7 bases between. CDR3 length: 13 residues. Germline CDR1 and CDR2: SNHLY and FYNNEI. CDR3 sequence reads: CASSVLENTEAFF. CDR3 DNA sequence: TGTGCCAGCAGTGTTTTGGAGAACACTGAAGCTTTCTTT.

The table lists this clone with a count of one. This sequence joins TRBV6-1 and TRBJ2-7; the match to TRBD1 covers 7 bases. This CDR3 is built from 14 residues. The V and J ends lost 5 bases and 3 bases, in that order; junction bases with no gene match: 7. Germline-derived CDR1 and CDR2 are MNHNS and SASEGT. The CDR3 coding sequence is TGTGCCAGCAGTCGTGACAGGGACCACTACGAGCAGTACTTC. Encoded protein: CASSRDRDHYEQYF.

The CDR3, as DNA: TGCGCCAGCAGCCAAGTTCCCCTCCTCCAGGGAACCGGTGAGCAGTTCTTC. Protein sequence: CASSQVPLLQGTGEQFF. The J gene is TRBJ2-1, the V gene TRBV4-1; TRBD1 might be the D (5 bases). The germline gives CDR1 MGHRA, CDR2 YSYEKL. The CDR3 spans 17 residues. Trimming removed 1 base from V and 9 bases from J, with 22 bases in between.

This chain links TRBV6-5 with TRBJ2-2, with a possible D match to TRBD1 (6 bases). V was pared by 7 bases and J by 0 bases, with 9 bases between. The CDR3 consists of 14 residues. Germline V gene sequence: CDR1 MNHEY, CDR2 SVGAGI. The CDR3 sequence is CASTGVANTGELFF. Written as DNA, the CDR3 is TGTGCCAGCACAGGGGTGGCGAACACCGGGGAGCTGTTTTTT.

The CDR3 loop reads CASSYPGLAGKYEQFF. The CDR3 DNA sequence: TGTGCCAGCAGTTACCCGGGACTAGCGGGGAAATATGAGCAGTTCTTC. This chain links TRBV6-5 with TRBJ2-1; 13 nucleotides match TRBD2. Germline V lookup: CDR1 MNHEY, CDR2 SVGAGI. The CDR3 loop spans 16 amino acids. V trimming: 2 bases; J trimming: 8 bases; junction bases outside the gene matches: 6.

The J gene is TRBJ1-4, the V gene TRBV9; 7 bases fit TRBD1. Trimming removed 2 bases from V and 5 bases from J; junction bases left unmatched: 3. This CDR3 contains 14 residues. Germline V gene data show CDR1 as SGDLS and CDR2 as YYNGEE. CDR3 sequence reads: CASSVGQPNEKLFF. CDR3 coding DNA: TGTGCCAGCAGCGTGGGACAGCCCAATGAAAAACTGTTTTTT.

In regard to this clone: An end of the junction does not agree with germline; a read error may underlie this. The genes are TRBV7-7 and TRBJ1-2; unclear D gene. The CDR3 is 14 amino acids. Germline loops: CDR1 SSHAT, CDR2 FNYEAQ (reference sequence). The CDR3 region is CASSPLRDTYGYTF. CDR3 DNA sequence: TGTGCTAGCAGCCCCCTTAGAGACACCTATGGCTACACCTTC.

V is TRBV4-1 and J is TRBJ2-1; either TRBD1 or TRBD2 may supply D (6 bases each). The V gene's germline CDR1 is MGHRA and CDR2 YSYEKL. Trimming pared 1 base from V and 11 bases from J, leaving 15 bases between. The CDR3 extends over 14 amino acids. The CDR3 here is CASSQAGWRGKQFF. As DNA, the CDR3 is TGCGCCAGCAGCCAAGCAGGATGGAGGGGGAAGCAGTTCTTC.

This clone has just one count. The rearrangement links TRBV18 to TRBJ2-7, with no clear D. V was trimmed by 4 bases and J by 0 bases, leaving 10 bases between them. The germline V gene encodes CDR1 KGHSH and CDR2 LQKENI. This CDR3 comprises 14 residues. The CDR3 here is CASSLGRSSYEQYF. As DNA, the CDR3 is TGTGCCAGCTCACTGGGCCGAAGCTCCTACGAGCAGTACTTC.

This clone was seen a single time. The chain is built from TRBV14 and TRBJ1-3; possibly TRBD1 for D (6 bases). The CDR3 consists of 13 residues. The germline V gene encodes CDR1 SGHDN and CDR2 FVKESK. Deletions cut 5 bases from V and 4 bases from J, with 9 bases between. CDR3 coding DNA: TGTGCCAGCAGCGGGACACGAGGAAACACCATATATTTT. This gives the protein CASSGTRGNTIYF.

The chain uses TRBV27 and TRBJ2-4; weak D call: TRBD1 (6 bases). There are 21 residues in the CDR3. Germline values: CDR1 MNHEY, CDR2 SMNVEV (reference sequence). V gave up 5 bases and J gave up 0 bases, with 29 bases separating them. The CDR3 DNA sequence: TGTGCCAGCAGTCAACATGGGGGAAACAACAACAGGGCGATAGCCAAAAACATTCAGTACTTC. This encodes CASSQHGGNNNRAIAKNIQYF.

The V gene is TRBV6-1, the J gene TRBJ1-2, with TRBD1 matching over 9 bases. CDR3 size: 15 residues. V shed 6 bases, J shed 4 bases, and the junction held 9 bases outside the gene matches. Germline CDR1 MNHNS, CDR2 SASEGT. Here the CDR3 DNA reads TGTGCCAGCAGGTTAACAGGGGGCAGAGGCTATGGCTACACCTTC. It codes for CASRLTGGRGYGYTF.

A note on this clone: The CDR3 does not close with the conserved phenylalanine or tryptophan, likely indicating a read error. V is TRBV5-6 and J is TRBJ2-2, with TRBD2 matching 10 bases. This CDR3 is 16 amino acids long. Germline assignment: CDR1 SGHDT and CDR2 YYEEEE. Unmatched junction bases numbered 6, after V lost 5 bases and J lost 2 bases. The CDR3 here is CASRLAGELNTGELFS. Written as DNA, the CDR3 is TGTGCCAGCAGGCTAGCGGGGGAACTAAACACCGGGGAGCTGTTTTCT.

The V gene is TRBV28, the J gene TRBJ1-5, with 9 nucleotides matching TRBD1. CDR1 is MDHEN and CDR2 is SYDVKM in the germline V gene. Losses at the gene ends were 1 base for V and 7 bases for J; bases not matched to a gene: 11. The CDR3 spans 17 residues. The CDR3 loop reads CASSLFLGQGGEQPQHF. The CDR3, as DNA: TGTGCCAGCAGTTTATTTTTGGGACAGGGTGGGGAGCAGCCCCAGCATTTT. Using reference TRBV28 and TRBJ1-5 for the parts outside the CDR3, the full variable domain is DVKVTQSSRYLVKRTGEKVFLECVQDMDHENMFWYRQDPGLGLRLIYFSYDVKMKEKGDIPEGYSVSREKKERFSLILESASTNQTSMYLCASSLFLGQGGEQPQHFGDGTRLSIL.

Only one count was recorded for this clone. The V and J genes are TRBV6-1 and TRBJ1-4; a weak D match, TRBD1 (5 bases). The CDR3 length is 15 residues. Deletions cut 5 bases from V and 3 bases from J, with 13 bases between. Germline V gene lookup returns CDR1 MNHNS and CDR2 SASEGT. CDR3 amino acids: CASSTTGGANEKLFF. The CDR3 DNA is TGTGCCAGCAGTACGACGGGGGGGGCTAATGAAAAACTGTTTTTT.

The rearrangement links TRBV11-2 to TRBJ2-1; D may be TRBD2 (6 bases). V gave up 3 bases and J gave up 4 bases, with 19 bases separating them. CDR3 size: 17 residues. The germline V gene encodes CDR1 SGHAT and CDR2 FQNNGV. The CDR3 region is CASSFLAVSRLYNEQFF. CDR3 DNA: TGTGCCAGCAGCTTTTTAGCGGTTTCTAGGCTATACAATGAGCAGTTCTTC.

This clone came up once. V gene TRBV4-2 combines with J gene TRBJ2-3; 12 bases are shared with TRBD2. J lost 9 bases, V lost 0 bases, and 7 bases had no gene match. The CDR3 covers 16 residues. Germline V gives CDR1 LGHNA, CDR2 YNFKEQ. The CDR3 sequence is CASSQETSGGGTTQYF. The CDR3 DNA is TGTGCCAGCAGCCAAGAGACTAGCGGGGGAGGGACAACGCAGTATTTT.

This clone occurred once. The chain employs TRBV19 and TRBJ2-3, with 9 bases aligning to TRBD2. Trimming took 5 bases from V and 0 from J; bases not matched to a gene: 12. Germline V CDR1 and CDR2: LNHDA, SQIVND (reference sequence). CDR3 length: 18 residues. The CDR3 DNA is TGTGCCAGTAGTCGGGTCACCCGAGCGGGGGGAAGCACAGATACGCAGTATTTT. Amino acids: CASSRVTRAGGSTDTQYF.

The chain links TRBV7-9 to TRBJ2-1; 9 bases fit TRBD1. V was pared by 4 bases and J by 7 bases, with 11 bases of the junction left unmatched. The length of the CDR3 is 16 residues. Looked up from germline, CDR1 is SEHNR and CDR2 is FQNEAQ (reference sequence). The CDR3 sequence: CASSYSPRQGGNEQFF. In DNA, the CDR3 is TGTGCCAGCAGCTATTCCCCAAGACAGGGGGGAAATGAGCAGTTCTTC.

The V gene is TRBV7-8, the J gene TRBJ2-7, with D perhaps matching TRBD1 (5 bases). Deletions cut 1 base from V and 0 bases from J, with 16 bases between. The germline V gene encodes CDR1 SGHVS and CDR2 FQNEAQ. The CDR3 runs 17 residues. CDR3 residues: CASSLGVGAFLSYEQYV. For the CDR3, the DNA is TGTGCCAGCAGCTTAGGGGTAGGGGCCTTCCTCTCCTACGAGCAGTACGTC.

The rearrangement joins TRBV30 to TRBJ2-3; the D gene is possibly TRBD1 (7 bases). Germline values: CDR1 GTSNPN, CDR2 SVGIG (reference sequence). The length of the CDR3 is 13 residues. V lost 3 bases to trimming and J lost 3 bases, with 10 bases between them. The CDR3 DNA is TGTGCCTGGAGCAGGGGGGTGACAGATACGCAGTATTTT. Its protein product is CAWSRGVTDTQYF.

V is TRBV2 and J is TRBJ2-2; no clear D. Germline lookup yields CDR1 SNHLY and CDR2 FYNNEI. CDR3 length: 14 residues. Between the trimmed V and J ends, which lost 10 bases and 0 bases, there was a span of 12 bases. The CDR3 nucleotides are TGTGCCACCAGGACGTCCGCGAACACCGGGGAGCTGTTTTTT. This sequence encodes CATRTSANTGELFF.

This clone was detected only a few times. The chain couples TRBV6-1 to TRBJ1-3, with no clear D. The CDR3 covers 15 residues. V was trimmed by 0 bases and J by 2 bases, leaving 8 bases between them. CDR1 is MNHNS, CDR2 SASEGT, per germline. In nucleotides, the CDR3 is TGTGCCAGCAGTGAAGCGTATCATGCTGGAAACACCATATATTTT. Translating gives CASSEAYHAGNTIYF.